The clone carrying this TCR beta chain has at least ten counts. This sample stems from a study of T cells in Graves' hyperthyroidism and ophthalmopathy. There were TCR beta CDR3 regions amplified from RNA transcripts. The TCR CDR3 was amplified in a first-round RT-PCR using the HTBI primer set. One entry per CDR3 protein results from TCRdb running MiXCR on the multiplex PCR reads. The sample consists of hundreds of thousands of distinct CDR3 sequences, over 12% of them appearing once. Per the germline V gene, CDR1 is SGHTA and CDR2 is FQGNSA. The CDR3 has 14 amino acids. V lost 5 bases and J lost 1, with 12 bases in between.

The sequence was collected from a woman aged 40 to 50 with Graves' ophthalmopathy. The sequencing input was blood. The chain uses TRBV7-2 and TRBJ2-7; D possibly corresponds to TRBD2 (5 bases). This CDR3 is CASSQDWMSYEQYF. The CDR3 DNA reads TGTGCCAGCAGCCAGGACTGGATGTCCTACGAGCAGTACTTC.